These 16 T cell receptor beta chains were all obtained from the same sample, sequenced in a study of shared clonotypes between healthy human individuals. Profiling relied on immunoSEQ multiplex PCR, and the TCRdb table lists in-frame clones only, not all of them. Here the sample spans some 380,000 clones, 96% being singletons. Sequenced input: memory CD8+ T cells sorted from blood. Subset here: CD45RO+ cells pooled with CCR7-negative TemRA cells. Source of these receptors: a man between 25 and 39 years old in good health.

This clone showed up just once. The chain's CDR3 is CASSQGLTLGEQFF. DNA of the CDR3: TGCGCCAGCAGCCAGGGACTAACCTTAGGGGAGCAGTTCTTC. The chain has TRBV5-1 and TRBJ2-1; 7 bases align to TRBD2. Looked up from germline, CDR1 is SGHRS and CDR2 is YFSETQ. V lost 4 bases to trimming and J lost 10 bases; unmatched junction nucleotides: 11. This CDR3 comprises 14 residues.

The CDR3 nucleotides read TGTGCCAGCAGCTTGGTGGGTTCCTACAATGAGCAGTTCTTC. This translates into CASSLVGSYNEQFF. The V gene is TRBV5-4, the J gene TRBJ2-1; D ambiguous. Trimming took 0 bases from V and 1 from J, leaving 5 bases between them. CDR1 is SGHNT and CDR2 is YYREEE in the germline V gene (reference sequence). CDR3 length: 14 amino acids.

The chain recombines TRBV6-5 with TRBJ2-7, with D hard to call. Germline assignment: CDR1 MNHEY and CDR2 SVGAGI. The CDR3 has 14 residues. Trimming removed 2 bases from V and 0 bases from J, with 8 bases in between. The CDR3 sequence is CASSYEADSYEQYF. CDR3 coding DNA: TGTGCCAGCAGTTACGAGGCGGACTCCTACGAGCAGTACTTC.

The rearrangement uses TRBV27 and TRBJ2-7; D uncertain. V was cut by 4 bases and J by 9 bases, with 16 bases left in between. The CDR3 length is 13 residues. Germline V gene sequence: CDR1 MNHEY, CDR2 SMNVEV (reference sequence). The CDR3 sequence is CASSYGYLTGQYF. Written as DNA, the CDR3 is TGTGCCAGCAGTTATGGCTATTTGACGGGGCAGTACTTC.

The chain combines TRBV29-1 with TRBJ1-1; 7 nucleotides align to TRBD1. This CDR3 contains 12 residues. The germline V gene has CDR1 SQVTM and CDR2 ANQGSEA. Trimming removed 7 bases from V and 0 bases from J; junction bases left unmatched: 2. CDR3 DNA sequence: TGCAGCGCGGGACAGATGAACACTGAAGCTTTCTTT. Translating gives CSAGQMNTEAFF.

The CDR3 loop reads CASSIGTSSNEQFF. The DNA for the CDR3 is TGTGCCAGTAGTATAGGGACTAGCAGCAATGAGCAGTTCTTC. The gene calls are TRBV19 and TRBJ2-1, with TRBD2 matching over 8 bases. The CDR3 consists of 14 residues. CDR1 is LNHDA and CDR2 is SQIVND in the germline V gene (reference sequence). V dropped 1 base and J dropped 6; count of bases not matched to a gene: 2.

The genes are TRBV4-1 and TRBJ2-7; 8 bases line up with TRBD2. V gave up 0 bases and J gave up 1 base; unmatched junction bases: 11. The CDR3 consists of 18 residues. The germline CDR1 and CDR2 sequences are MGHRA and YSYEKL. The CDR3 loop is CASSQDQRESTRSYEQYF. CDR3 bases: TGCGCCAGCAGCCAAGATCAGCGGGAGAGCACAAGATCCTACGAGCAGTACTTC.

CDR3: CASSEVGQRTDTQYF. CDR3 coding DNA: TGTGCCAGCAGTGAAGTGGGACAGCGCACAGATACGCAGTATTTT. The J gene is TRBJ2-3, the V gene TRBV6-1; 7 nucleotides line up with TRBD1. The trim removed 1 base at V and 1 base at J, leaving 2 bases unmatched. Germline V lookup: CDR1 MNHNS, CDR2 SASEGT. The CDR3 length is 15 residues.

The DNA for the CDR3 is TGCGCCAGCAGCTTGCCGGGACAGGGGGGTCCAGATACGCAGTATTTT. Its translation: CASSLPGQGGPDTQYF. The chain is built from TRBV5-1 and TRBJ2-3; 11 bases match TRBD1. The CDR3 sequence is 16 residues long. Germline assignment: CDR1 SGHRS and CDR2 YFSETQ. V dropped 1 base and J dropped 4; count of bases not matched to a gene: 5. Based on the CDR3 plus reference TRBV5-1 and TRBJ2-3, the full variable domain is KAGVTQTPRYLIKTRGQQVTLSCSPISGHRSVSWYQQTPGQGLQFLFEYFSETQRNKGNFPGRFSGRQFSNSRSEMNVSTLELGDSALYLCASSLPGQGGPDTQYFGPGTRLTVL.

The CDR3 nucleotides are TGTGCCAGCAGTTGGATAGCCAAAAACATTCAGTACTTC. Translated, it gives CASSWIAKNIQYF. V gene TRBV28 combines with J gene TRBJ2-4; D gene ambiguous. Trimming left V 4 bases short and J 0 bases short, with 4 bases between. The CDR3 loop spans 13 amino acids. CDR1 is MDHEN and CDR2 is SYDVKM in the germline V gene. Full variable domain (outside the CDR3, taken from reference TRBV28 and TRBJ2-4): DVKVTQSSRYLVKRTGEKVFLECVQDMDHENMFWYRQDPGLGLRLIYFSYDVKMKEKGDIPEGYSVSREKKERFSLILESASTNQTSMYLCASSWIAKNIQYFGAGTRLSVL.

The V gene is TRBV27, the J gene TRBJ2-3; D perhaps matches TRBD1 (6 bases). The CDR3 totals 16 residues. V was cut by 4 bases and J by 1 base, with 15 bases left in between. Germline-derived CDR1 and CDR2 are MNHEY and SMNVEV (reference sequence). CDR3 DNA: TGTGCCAGCAGTTCCACCCCGGACAGACGCACAGATACGCAGTATTTT. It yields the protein CASSSTPDRRTDTQYF.

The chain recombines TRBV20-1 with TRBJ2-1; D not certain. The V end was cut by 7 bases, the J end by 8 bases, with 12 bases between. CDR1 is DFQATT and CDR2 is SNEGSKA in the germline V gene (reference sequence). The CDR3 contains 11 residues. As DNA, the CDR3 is TGCAGTGAAGGAACGGGCTATGAGCAGTTCTTC. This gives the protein CSEGTGYEQFF.

This CDR3 is CASSAGLVARYEQYF. CDR3 DNA sequence: TGTGCCAGCAGCGCGGGACTAGTAGCGCGGTACGAGCAGTACTTC. The chain uses TRBV7-9 and TRBJ2-7, with 8 bases aligning to TRBD2. Germline CDR1 is SEHNR and CDR2 is FQNEAQ (reference sequence). After removal of 5 bases from V and 4 bases from J, the junction contained 10 bases not matched to a gene. There are 15 residues in the CDR3.

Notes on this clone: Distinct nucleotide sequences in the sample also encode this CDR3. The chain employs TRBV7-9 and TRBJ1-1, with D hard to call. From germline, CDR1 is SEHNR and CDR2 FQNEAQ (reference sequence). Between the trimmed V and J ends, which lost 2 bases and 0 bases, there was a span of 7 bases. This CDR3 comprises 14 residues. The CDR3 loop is CASSLLKLNTEAFF. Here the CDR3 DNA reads TGTGCCAGCAGCTTATTAAAGCTGAACACTGAAGCTTTCTTT.

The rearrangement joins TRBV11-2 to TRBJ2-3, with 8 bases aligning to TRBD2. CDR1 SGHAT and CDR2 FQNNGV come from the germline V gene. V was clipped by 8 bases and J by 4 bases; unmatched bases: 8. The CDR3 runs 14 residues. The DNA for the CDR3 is TGTGCCAGCGCGGTCGGGGGGGCGGCAGATACGCAGTATTTT. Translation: CASAVGGAADTQYF.

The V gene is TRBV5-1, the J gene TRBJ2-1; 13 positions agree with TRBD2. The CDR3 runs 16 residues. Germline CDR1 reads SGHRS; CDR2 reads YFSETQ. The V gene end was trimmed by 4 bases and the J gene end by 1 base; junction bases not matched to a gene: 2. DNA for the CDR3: TGCGCCAGCAGCGTGGGACTAGCGGGGTCCTACAATGAGCAGTTCTTC. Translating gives CASSVGLAGSYNEQFF.